This T cell receptor (beta chain) was sequenced for a study of blood T cell repertoires in COVID-19. As for the study in general: Donors in the United States, Italy and Spain gave samples during acute or convalescent COVID-19. T cells, B-cell-depleted T cells, or PBMCs supplied cDNA or gDNA.

In the original workflow: Amplification of reference gene primers was used by the study to estimate nucleated cell counts. Only in-frame clones appear in the TCRdb table, and some are missing; sequencing was by immunoSEQ multiplex PCR. That table is the source of V, J and clone size, and D and trimming were worked out from the DNA. The profile shows about 80,000 clones, around 82% of them singletons. Germline-derived CDR1 and CDR2 are SGHVS and FNYEAQ. The trim removed 3 bases at V and 5 bases at J, leaving 10 bases unmatched. The CDR3 sequence is 15 residues long. This clonotype was sampled from a man in his 60s with acute or convalescent COVID-19. The sample was peripheral blood. The V gene is TRBV7-6, the J gene TRBJ2-7; 7 bases line up with TRBD2. CDR3: CASSFGSSGADEQYF. The CDR3 DNA sequence: TGTGCCAGCAGCTTCGGTTCGAGCGGGGCCGACGAGCAGTACTTC. Full variable domain (outside the CDR3, taken from reference TRBV7-6 and TRBJ2-7): GAGVSQSPRYKVTKRGQDVALRCDPISGHVSLYWYRQALGQGPEFLTYFNYEAQQDKSGLPNDRFSAERPEGSISTLTIQRTEQRDSAMYRCASSFGSSGADEQYFGPGTRLTVT.